These 28 T cell receptor beta chains originate from one sample sequenced in a study of blood T cell repertoires in COVID-19. Measured with immunoSEQ multiplex PCR; TCRdb has only the in-frame clones, and not every one. This sample carries about 110,000 clones, 71% of them seen once, and the ten largest clones take 1.5% to 2%. The sequenced material came from peripheral blood. Source of these receptors: a woman between 40 and 55 years old with acute or convalescent COVID-19.

The chain combines TRBV5-1 with TRBJ2-2; perhaps TRBD1 as D (6 bases). CDR3 size: 16 residues. CDR1 and CDR2 (germline): SGHRS, YFSETQ. V lost 4 bases, J lost 3 bases, and 16 bases lay in between. For the CDR3, the DNA is TGCGCCAGCAGCCCCGACAGGCCGAGGGACACCGGGGAGCTGTTTTTT. It encodes CASSPDRPRDTGELFF.

The rearrangement joins TRBV6-5 to TRBJ1-2; possible D gene TRBD1, 6 bases. The CDR3 spans 14 residues. Between the trimmed V and J ends, which lost 6 bases and 4 bases, there was a span of 15 bases. Germline V gives CDR1 MNHEY, CDR2 SVGAGI. This chain's CDR3 is CASSQEQGPYGYTF. DNA for the CDR3: TGTGCCAGCAGCCAAGAACAGGGACCCTATGGCTACACCTTC.

This clone was seen a few times. The chain employs TRBV5-1 and TRBJ2-3, with 7 bases aligning to TRBD1. The CDR3 is 13 amino acids. With 2 bases clipped from V and 5 bases from J, the junction kept 2 bases outside the gene matches. Germline V gene data show CDR1 as SGHRS and CDR2 as YFSETQ. CDR3 DNA: TGCGCCAGCAGCTTCGGGACAGTAGATACGCAGTATTTT. This encodes CASSFGTVDTQYF.

This clone came up many times. The genes are TRBV9 and TRBJ1-2, with D maybe TRBD1 (5 bases). From germline, CDR1 is SGDLS and CDR2 YYNGEE. The CDR3 length is 14 residues. With 0 bases removed from V and 6 bases from J, the gap between germline ends came to 12 bases. The CDR3 coding sequence is TGTGCCAGCAGCGTAGATGGGGCAGGGAATGGCTACACCTTC. Amino acids: CASSVDGAGNGYTF.

Concerning this clone: This same CDR3 is encoded by further DNA sequences in the sample. The rearrangement uses TRBV3-1 (or the pseudogene TRBV3-2) and TRBJ1-2, with 8 bases that match TRBD1. Germline V gene data show CDR1 as LGHDT and CDR2 as YNNKEL (reference sequence). The CDR3 is 14 amino acids. V lost 4 bases and J lost 5; bases outside the gene matches: 6. The CDR3 region has the DNA TGTGCCAGCAGCCCCTCAGGGGGCGGTTATGGCTACACCTTC. Encoded protein: CASSPSGGGYGYTF.

The genes are TRBV7-2 and TRBJ2-3, with D possibly TRBD2 on 6 matching bases. The CDR3 covers 15 residues. Germline CDR1 is SGHTA and CDR2 is FQGNSA. V lost 5 bases, J lost 6 bases, and 18 bases lay in between. The CDR3 protein is CASSPFGGLGDTQYF. The CDR3 region has the DNA TGTGCCAGCAGCCCATTTGGGGGGTTAGGGGATACGCAGTATTTT.

This chain joins TRBV30 and TRBJ1-2; possibly TRBD1 for D (5 bases). V lost 0 bases, J lost 3 bases, and 11 bases lay in between. The CDR3 runs 14 residues. Germline CDR1 and CDR2: GTSNPN and SVGIG (reference sequence). CDR3 sequence (DNA): TGTGCCTGGAGTGTAAAAGGGGATCACTATGGCTACACCTTC. Its protein product is CAWSVKGDHYGYTF.

This clone was observed a single time. The V and J genes are TRBV9 and TRBJ2-6; TRBD1 matches at 7 bases. Trimming at V came to 4 bases and at J to 1 base, leaving 23 bases not matched to a gene. Germline loops: CDR1 SGDLS, CDR2 YYNGEE. There are 22 residues in the CDR3. The CDR3 reads CASSPPGWMGRGSPSGANVLTF. The CDR3 region has the DNA TGTGCCAGCAGCCCCCCAGGGTGGATGGGCAGGGGGTCTCCATCTGGGGCCAACGTCCTGACTTTC.

The chain links TRBV4-1 to TRBJ1-1, with D tentatively TRBD1 (5 bases). Germline V lookup: CDR1 MGHRA, CDR2 YSYEKL. CDR3 length equals 15 residues. V lost 0 bases and J lost 3, with 11 bases in between. The CDR3 protein is CASSQDGGGDTEAFF. In DNA, the CDR3 is TGCGCCAGCAGCCAAGATGGCGGGGGTGACACTGAAGCTTTCTTT.

This clone was observed a handful of times. The CDR3: CASSVQGPEQYF. The CDR3 nucleotides are TGTGCCAGCAGTGTACAGGGTCCCGAGCAGTACTTC. The V call is TRBV2, the J call TRBJ2-7, with D possibly matching TRBD1 (6 bases). The V gene lost 4 bases and the J gene lost 6 bases, with 10 bases spanning the gap. The CDR3 runs to 12 residues. Looked up from germline, CDR1 is SNHLY and CDR2 is FYNNEI.

The chain has TRBV19 and TRBJ2-5; 11 bases are a match to TRBD2. J gave up 5 bases and V 7 bases, and 9 bases lay outside the gene matches. The CDR3 is made up of 15 amino acids. The germline V gene encodes CDR1 LNHDA and CDR2 SQIVND (reference sequence). The CDR3: CASTPTSGAGETQYF. In DNA, the CDR3 is TGTGCCAGTACTCCGACTAGCGGGGCAGGTGAGACCCAGTACTTC.

The chain combines TRBV19 with TRBJ2-3, with 9 positions matching TRBD1. Germline CDR1 is LNHDA and CDR2 is SQIVND (reference sequence). V shed 3 bases and J 3 bases; nucleotides not matched to a gene: 4. This CDR3 region has 15 residues. Here the CDR3 DNA reads TGTGCCAGTAGTATCCCGGGACAGGGAACAGATACGCAGTATTTT. As protein: CASSIPGQGTDTQYF.

The chain links TRBV11-3 to TRBJ1-1; unclear D gene. The germline gives CDR1 SGHNT, CDR2 YENEEA. There are 14 residues in the CDR3. V gave up 2 bases and J gave up 5 bases, with 12 bases separating them. CDR3 nucleotide sequence: TGTGCCAGCAGCTTATCGGGAGTAGAGACTGAAGCTTTCTTT. This translates into CASSLSGVETEAFF.

J is TRBJ2-7 and V is TRBV2, with D possibly matching TRBD1 (6 bases). V shed 7 bases and J shed 0 bases, with 10 bases lying between them. CDR3 length: 13 residues. Per the germline V gene, CDR1 is SNHLY and CDR2 is FYNNEI. The CDR3 region has the DNA TGTGCCAGCAACCGGGACACCTCCTACGAGCAGTACTTC. Translating gives CASNRDTSYEQYF.

The sample holds a few counts of this clone. CDR3 DNA sequence: TGCAGCGTGGGGGACAGCGGCCGAACCGGGGAGCTGTTTTTT. Its translation: CSVGDSGRTGELFF. The chain links TRBV29-1 to TRBJ2-2; 7 positions match TRBD1. The CDR3 sequence is 14 residues long. Germline V gene lookup returns CDR1 SQVTM and CDR2 ANQGSEA. V gave up 6 bases and J gave up 5 bases; unmatched junction bases: 9.

This chain uses TRBV29-1 with TRBJ1-6, with 10 nucleotides matching TRBD1. V gave up 6 bases and J gave up 7 bases; unmatched junction bases: 3. Germline-derived CDR1 and CDR2 are SQVTM and ANQGSEA. This CDR3 region has 13 residues. The CDR3 DNA sequence: TGCAGCGTGGGACAGGGGCGGAATTCACCCCTCCACTTT. As protein: CSVGQGRNSPLHF.

This chain links TRBV5-1 with TRBJ2-5; 10 nucleotides line up with TRBD1. J gave up 2 bases and V 3 bases, and 10 bases lay outside the gene matches. Germline assignment: CDR1 SGHRS and CDR2 YFSETQ. The CDR3 consists of 17 residues. DNA of the CDR3: TGCGCCAGCAGCTCGACAGGGGGCGCAATCCTACAAGAGACCCAGTACTTC. Amino acids: CASSSTGGAILQETQYF.

The rearrangement uses TRBV5-4 and TRBJ2-2; TRBD2 aligns across 15 bases. The CDR3 runs 18 residues. Germline assignment: CDR1 SGHNT and CDR2 YYREEE (reference sequence). The ends lost 3 bases at V and 4 bases at J; junction bases unmatched: 7. CDR3 loop: CASSSGLAGGRVTGELFF. As DNA, the CDR3 is TGTGCCAGCAGCTCCGGACTAGCGGGGGGGCGGGTCACCGGGGAGCTGTTTTTT.

The V gene is TRBV2, the J gene TRBJ2-5; 7 positions match TRBD1. Looked up from germline, CDR1 is SNHLY and CDR2 is FYNNEI. The trim removed 8 bases at V and 3 bases at J, leaving 6 bases unmatched. CDR3 length: 13 residues. The CDR3 loop is CASDRDSEETQYF. The CDR3 DNA follows: TGTGCCAGCGACCGGGACAGTGAAGAGACCCAGTACTTC.

The chain employs TRBV28 and TRBJ2-2, with TRBD1 matching 7 bases. Looked up from germline, CDR1 is MDHEN and CDR2 is SYDVKM. V gave up 6 bases and J gave up 5 bases; unmatched junction bases: 12. The CDR3 extends over 16 amino acids. CDR3 coding DNA: TGTGCCAGCAGGGAAGGCCACAGGGGTACGACCGGGGAGCTGTTTTTT. Encoded protein: CASREGHRGTTGELFF. Full variable domain (remainder filled in from reference TRBV28 and TRBJ2-2): DVKVTQSSRYLVKRTGEKVFLECVQDMDHENMFWYRQDPGLGLRLIYFSYDVKMKEKGDIPEGYSVSREKKERFSLILESASTNQTSMYLCASREGHRGTTGELFFGEGSRLTVL.

V usage is TRBV6-1 and J usage is TRBJ2-7; D unclear. The germline V gene has CDR1 MNHNS and CDR2 SASEGT. Deletions cut 3 bases from V and 3 bases from J, with 6 bases between. The CDR3 contains 12 residues. The CDR3 protein is CASSDRRYEQYF. The CDR3 region has the DNA TGTGCCAGCAGTGACAGGCGCTACGAGCAGTACTTC.

This clone was recorded only once. V gene TRBV6-7 combines with J gene TRBJ1-5, with 10 bases fitting TRBD1. TRBV6-7 is classed as an ORF, of uncertain function. The CDR3 runs 17 residues. J was trimmed by 7 bases and V by 1 base; bases with no gene match: 10. CDR3 DNA: TGTGCCAGCAGTTACTTTTTGCCGGGACAGGGGAACCAGCCCCAGCATTTT. Amino acid sequence: CASSYFLPGQGNQPQHF.

This chain connects TRBV28 to TRBJ1-2; 8 bases line up with TRBD1. Germline values: CDR1 MDHEN, CDR2 SYDVKM. The CDR3 spans 14 residues. Trimming at V came to 7 bases and at J to 4 bases, leaving 8 bases not matched to a gene. The CDR3 DNA reads as TGTGCCAGCAACCCCGGGGACAGGTCCTATGGCTACACCTTC. Amino acid sequence: CASNPGDRSYGYTF.

As DNA, the CDR3 is TGCGCCAGCAGACCACGGACAGGGGACGAGCAGTACTTC. This sequence encodes CASRPRTGDEQYF. V gene TRBV10-1 combines with J gene TRBJ2-7; TRBD1 aligns across 9 bases. The CDR3 is 13 amino acids. V shed 6 bases and J 5 bases; nucleotides not matched to a gene: 5. CDR1 and CDR2 (germline): WNHNN, SYGVQD (reference sequence).

This rearrangement joins TRBV28 to TRBJ1-4; 7 bases align to TRBD1. The CDR3 totals 16 residues. J gave up 0 bases and V 6 bases, and 7 bases lay outside the gene matches. Germline V gene lookup returns CDR1 MDHEN and CDR2 SYDVKM. Here the CDR3 reads CASSSPQGPTNEKLFF. For the CDR3, the DNA is TGTGCCAGCAGCTCGCCACAGGGGCCAACTAATGAAAAACTGTTTTTT.

This chain uses TRBV6-4 with TRBJ2-7, with 7 bases matching TRBD1. V was pared by 6 bases and J by 8 bases, with 10 bases of the junction left unmatched. This CDR3 has 13 amino acids. The germline V gene has CDR1 MRHNA and CDR2 SNTAGT. The CDR3 here is CASSERQGGKQYF. DNA for the CDR3: TGTGCCAGCAGCGAAAGACAGGGTGGAAAGCAGTACTTC.

The chain joins TRBV7-3 to TRBJ2-5; D perhaps matches TRBD2 (5 bases). CDR1 is SGHTA and CDR2 is FQGTGA in the germline V gene. Between the trimmed V and J ends, which lost 4 bases and 0 bases, there was a span of 6 bases. The CDR3 extends over 13 amino acids. Here the CDR3 reads CASSSGYQETQYF. In nucleotides, the CDR3 is TGTGCCAGCAGCTCGGGGTACCAAGAGACCCAGTACTTC.

The count of this clone is one. V is TRBV6-1 and J is TRBJ2-7; the D gene is possibly TRBD1 (6 bases). In germline, CDR1 is MNHNS, CDR2 SASEGT. Trimming pared 2 bases from V and 11 bases from J, leaving 16 bases between. CDR3 length: 13 residues. The CDR3 sequence is CASSEILRTEEYF. CDR3 nucleotide sequence: TGTGCCAGCAGTGAAATTTTGAGGACAGAGGAGTACTTC.